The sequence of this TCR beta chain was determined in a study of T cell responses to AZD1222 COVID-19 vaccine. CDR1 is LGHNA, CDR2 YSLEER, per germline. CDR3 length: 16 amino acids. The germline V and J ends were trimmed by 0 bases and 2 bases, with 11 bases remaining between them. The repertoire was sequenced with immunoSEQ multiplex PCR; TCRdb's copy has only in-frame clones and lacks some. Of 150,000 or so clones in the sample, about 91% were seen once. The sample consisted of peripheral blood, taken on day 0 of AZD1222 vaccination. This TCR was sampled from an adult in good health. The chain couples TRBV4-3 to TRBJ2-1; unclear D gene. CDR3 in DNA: TGCGCCAGCAGCCAAGATGATCGGCTACCCTACAATGAGCAGTTCTTC. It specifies CASSQDDRLPYNEQFF.